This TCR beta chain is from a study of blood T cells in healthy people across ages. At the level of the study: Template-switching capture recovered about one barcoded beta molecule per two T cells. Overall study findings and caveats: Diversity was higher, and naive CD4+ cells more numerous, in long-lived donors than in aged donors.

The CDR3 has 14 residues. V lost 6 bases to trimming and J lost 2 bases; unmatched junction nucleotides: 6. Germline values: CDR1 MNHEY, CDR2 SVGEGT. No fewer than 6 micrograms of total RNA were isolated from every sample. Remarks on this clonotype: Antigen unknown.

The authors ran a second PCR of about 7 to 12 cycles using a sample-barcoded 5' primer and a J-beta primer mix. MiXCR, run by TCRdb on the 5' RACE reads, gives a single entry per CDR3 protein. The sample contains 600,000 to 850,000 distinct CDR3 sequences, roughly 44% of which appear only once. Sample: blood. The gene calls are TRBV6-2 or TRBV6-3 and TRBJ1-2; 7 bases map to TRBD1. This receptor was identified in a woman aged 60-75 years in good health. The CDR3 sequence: CASRDSTGNYGYTF. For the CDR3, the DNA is TGTGCCAGCAGAGACTCGACAGGGAACTATGGCTACACCTTC.